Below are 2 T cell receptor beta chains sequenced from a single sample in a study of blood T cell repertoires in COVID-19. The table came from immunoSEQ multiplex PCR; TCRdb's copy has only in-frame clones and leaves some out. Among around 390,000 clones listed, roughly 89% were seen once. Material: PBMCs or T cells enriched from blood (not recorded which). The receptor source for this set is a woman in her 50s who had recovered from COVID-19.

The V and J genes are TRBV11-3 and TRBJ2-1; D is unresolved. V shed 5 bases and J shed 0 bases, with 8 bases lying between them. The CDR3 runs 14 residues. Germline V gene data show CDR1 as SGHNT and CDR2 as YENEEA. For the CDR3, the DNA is TGTGCCAGCAGCCCCAGAACCTCCTACAATGAGCAGTTCTTC. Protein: CASSPRTSYNEQFF.

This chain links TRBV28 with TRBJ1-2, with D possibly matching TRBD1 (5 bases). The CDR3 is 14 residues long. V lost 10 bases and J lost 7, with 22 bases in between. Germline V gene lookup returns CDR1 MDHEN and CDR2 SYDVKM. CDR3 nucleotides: TGTGCCACCGATCCCTCGACAGAGCTTCTTGGCTACACCTTC. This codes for CATDPSTELLGYTF.